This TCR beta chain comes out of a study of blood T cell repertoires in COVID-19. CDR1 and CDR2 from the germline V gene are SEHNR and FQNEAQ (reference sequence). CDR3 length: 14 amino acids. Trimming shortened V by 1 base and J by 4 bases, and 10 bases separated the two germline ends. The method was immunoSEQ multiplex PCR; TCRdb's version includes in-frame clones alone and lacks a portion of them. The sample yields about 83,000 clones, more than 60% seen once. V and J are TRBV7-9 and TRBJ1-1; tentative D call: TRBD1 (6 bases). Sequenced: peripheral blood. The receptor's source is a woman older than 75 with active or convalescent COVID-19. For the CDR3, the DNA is TGTGCCAGCAGCTTAGTGATAGGGGGCACTGAAGCTTTCTTT. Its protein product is CASSLVIGGTEAFF.